This is a list of T cell receptor beta chains from one sample in a study of blood T cell repertoires in COVID-19. Using immunoSEQ multiplex PCR, the repertoire was profiled, and TCRdb retains in-frame clones only, with some absent. The top ten hold approximately 2% of the sample, which has some 100,000 clones, more than 85% seen once. The sequenced material came from peripheral blood. The receptors were sampled from a man between 50 and 59 years old with active COVID-19. Each CDR3 is given with its conserved first and last residue. The order of the fields is D gene, clone size, V gene, J gene, CDR3 protein, CDR3 DNA. A D gene is named only where the DNA matches it firmly. Expanded clones get a size class; other rows say once, few or many, or leave the size out.

D gene: TRBD1
clone size: -
V gene: TRBV29-1
J gene: TRBJ2-2
CDR3 protein: CSVRDRGSTGELFF
CDR3 DNA: TGCAGCGTTAGAGACAGGGGAAGCACCGGGGAGCTGTTTTTT

D gene: TRBD1
clone size: -
V gene: TRBV11-3
J gene: TRBJ2-7
CDR3 protein: CASSSGTGRNYEQYF
CDR3 DNA: TGTGCCAGCAGCTCTGGGACAGGCCGCAACTACGAGCAGTACTTC

D gene: TRBD1
clone size: once
V gene: TRBV29-1
J gene: TRBJ2-1
CDR3 protein: CSVIQTGALSNEQFF
CDR3 DNA: TGCAGCGTTATACAGACAGGGGCCCTCAGCAATGAGCAGTTCTTC

D gene: -
clone size: -
V gene: TRBV27
J gene: TRBJ2-1
CDR3 protein: CASSPRAVLSSYNEQFF
CDR3 DNA: TGTGCCAGCAGTCCCAGGGCCGTTCTGAGCTCCTACAATGAGCAGTTCTTC

D gene: TRBD1
clone size: -
V gene: TRBV10-3
J gene: TRBJ2-2
CDR3 protein: CAIAGGSTGELFF
CDR3 DNA: TGTGCCATCGCAGGGGGTAGCACCGGGGAGCTGTTTTTT

D gene: TRBD1
clone size: few
V gene: TRBV25-1
J gene: TRBJ1-6
CDR3 protein: CASNPGQANSPLHF
CDR3 DNA: TGTGCCAGCAATCCGGGACAGGCCAATTCACCCCTCCACTTT

D gene: TRBD1
clone size: -
V gene: TRBV12-5
J gene: TRBJ2-1
CDR3 protein: CASGLRGQAYNEQFF
CDR3 DNA: TGTGCTAGTGGTTTGAGAGGACAGGCTTACAATGAGCAGTTCTTC

D gene: TRBD2
clone size: -
V gene: TRBV5-1
J gene: TRBJ2-2
CDR3 protein: CASSYSGGITGELFF
CDR3 DNA: TGCGCCAGCAGCTATTCGGGGGGTATCACCGGGGAGCTGTTTTTT

D gene: TRBD1
clone size: -
V gene: TRBV5-6
J gene: TRBJ2-7
CDR3 protein: CASSLTGEAYEQYF
CDR3 DNA: TGTGCCAGCAGCTTGACAGGGGAAGCGTACGAGCAGTACTTC

D gene: TRBD1
clone size: -
V gene: TRBV5-1
J gene: TRBJ2-2
CDR3 protein: CASSLTGARHQIGELFF
CDR3 DNA: TGCGCCAGCAGCTTGACAGGGGCCCGCCATCAGATCGGGGAGCTGTTTTTT

D gene: -
clone size: -
V gene: TRBV9
J gene: TRBJ2-7
CDR3 protein: CASSAGTAGSYEQYF
CDR3 DNA: TGTGCCAGCAGCGCTGGTACAGCTGGTTCCTACGAGCAGTACTTC

D gene: -
clone size: once
V gene: TRBV6-4
J gene: TRBJ2-5
CDR3 protein: CASSRDNGETQYF
CDR3 DNA: TGTGCCAGCAGTCGGGACAATGGGGAGACCCAGTACTTC

D gene: -
clone size: -
V gene: TRBV18
J gene: TRBJ1-1
CDR3 protein: CASSPAGANTEAFF
CDR3 DNA: TGTGCCAGCTCACCAGCAGGGGCCAACACTGAAGCTTTCTTT

D gene: -
clone size: -
V gene: TRBV23-1
J gene: TRBJ2-1
CDR3 protein: CASSQSMGSERAYNEQFF
CDR3 DNA: TGCGCCAGCAGTCAATCGATGGGGTCTGAGCGGGCGTACAATGAGCAGTTCTTC

D gene: -
clone size: -
V gene: TRBV5-1
J gene: TRBJ1-1
CDR3 protein: CASSLDSINTEAFF
CDR3 DNA: TGCGCCAGCAGCTTGGACAGCATAAACACTGAAGCTTTCTTT

D gene: -
clone size: -
V gene: TRBV7-8
J gene: TRBJ2-1
CDR3 protein: CASSFSGLSTYNEQFF
CDR3 DNA: TGTGCCAGCAGCTTTTCGGGACTTTCTACCTACAATGAGCAGTTCTTC

D gene: TRBD2
clone size: -
V gene: TRBV29-1
J gene: TRBJ2-3
CDR3 protein: CSVAMGLAGTDTQYF
CDR3 DNA: TGCAGCGTTGCAATGGGACTAGCGGGAACAGATACGCAGTATTTT

D gene: TRBD2
clone size: -
V gene: TRBV14
J gene: TRBJ2-1
CDR3 protein: CASSLGGGTWSYNEQFF
CDR3 DNA: TGTGCCAGCAGCCTAGGCGGGGGGACGTGGTCCTACAATGAGCAGTTCTTC

D gene: -
clone size: -
V gene: TRBV24-1
J gene: TRBJ2-1
CDR3 protein: CATSDFSNEQFF
CDR3 DNA: TGTGCCACCAGTGATTTCTCGAATGAGCAGTTCTTC

D gene: TRBD1
clone size: few
V gene: TRBV19
J gene: TRBJ1-2
CDR3 protein: CASSVQGGYGYTF
CDR3 DNA: TGTGCCAGTAGCGTACAGGGGGGCTATGGCTACACCTTC

D gene: -
clone size: -
V gene: TRBV7-9
J gene: TRBJ2-4
CDR3 protein: CASSRAADSKNIQYF
CDR3 DNA: TGTGCCAGCAGCCGAGCCGCGGACTCCAAAAACATTCAGTACTTC

D gene: TRBD2
clone size: -
V gene: TRBV3-1/TRBV3-2
J gene: TRBJ2-3
CDR3 protein: CASSQVKLAGSITDTQYF
CDR3 DNA: TGTGCCAGCAGCCAAGTCAAGTTAGCGGGCTCGATTACAGATACGCAGTATTTT